This TCR beta chain derives from a study of T cells in Graves' hyperthyroidism and ophthalmopathy. This CDR3 contains 17 residues. CDR1 is SEHNR and CDR2 is FQNEAQ in the germline V gene (reference sequence). V dropped 2 bases and J dropped 2 bases, with 17 bases sitting between them. In regard to this clonotype: Its specificity is unknown.

Used for diagnoses were clinical symptoms, serum thyroxine and TRAb, thyroid ultrasound and orbital computed tomography. TCR beta CDR3 regions were amplified from RNA. TCR CDR3 underwent first-round RT-PCR with the HTBI primer set. TCRdb passed the multiplex PCR reads through MiXCR, listing each CDR3 protein once. The data hold approximately 600,000 distinct CDR3 sequences, with approximately 15% observed a single time. General study results and limits: Model-based prediction identified ophthalmopathy a median 6.5 months prior to its onset.

V is TRBV7-9 and J is TRBJ2-3; possibly TRBD1 for D (6 bases). The sample was blood. The TCR comes from a young woman with Graves' ophthalmopathy. CDR3 DNA: TGTGCCAGCAGCTTATTTGAGGTGGGGGCCTTCACAGATACGCAGTATTTT. This gives the protein CASSLFEVGAFTDTQYF.